A selection of T cell receptor beta chains follows, all from one sample in a study of T cell clonotyping in hematopoietic cell transplantation. Profiling relied on immunoSEQ multiplex PCR, and the TCRdb table lists in-frame clones only, not all of them. The sample yields some 17,000 clones, 75% to 90% seen once. Sequencing used peripheral blood mononuclear cells. The receptors were sampled from a man aged 45-60 years in good health. Some clones in this sample may be carry-over from other donors' samples. The CDR3 runs from the conserved cysteine through the conserved F or W. The D gene is left open where the match is weak. A clone size is listed for some rows: how often the clone was seen (once, few, many), or a class if it is expanded.

D gene	J gene	V gene	CDR3 length	clone size	CDR3 DNA	CDR3 protein
-	TRBJ2-7	TRBV6-1	10	-	TGTGCCAGCACGGACTACGAGCAGTACTTC	CASTDYEQYF
-	TRBJ1-2	TRBV28	12	-	TGTGCCAGCAGTGTCCGGGAGGATGGCTACACCTTC	CASSVREDGYTF
-	TRBJ1-2	TRBV11-3	11	-	TGTGCCAGCAGCTTAGATGGCGCAGGCATCTTC	CASSLDGAGIF
-	TRBJ2-7	TRBV7-2	15	few	TGTGCCAGCAGCTTAGAGTCCCTGGGAGGCTACGAGCAGTACTTC	CASSLESLGGYEQYF
-	TRBJ1-5	TRBV19	12	-	TGTGCCACTCGACAGTCCCTGAGGCCCCAGCATTTT	CATRQSLRPQHF
-	TRBJ2-7	TRBV6-1	16	-	TGTGCCAGCAGTGAAGCCGGGGGGACAGAAGACTACGAGCAGTACTTC	CASSEAGGTEDYEQYF
-	TRBJ2-7	TRBV7-8	13	-	TGTGCCAGCAGCCCGGTTATACGCTACGAGCAGTACTTC	CASSPVIRYEQYF
-	TRBJ1-1	TRBV6-5	13	-	TGTGCCAGCAGTGTAGAGAGCTATACTGAAGCTTTCTTT	CASSVESYTEAFF
TRBD2	TRBJ2-3	TRBV7-2	16	-	TGTGCCAGCAGCTTAGCGGCGGGGGGGCGGACAGATACGCAGTATTTT	CASSLAAGGRTDTQYF
-	TRBJ1-2	TRBV6-1	13	-	TGTGCCAGCAGTGAGCTGGATTTGGGTGGCTACACCTTC	CASSELDLGGYTF
TRBD1	TRBJ1-5	TRBV5-8	16	-	TGTGCCAGCAGCTCCGGGACAGGGACCAGCAATCAGCCCCAGCATTTT	CASSSGTGTSNQPQHF
TRBD1	TRBJ2-7	TRBV28	15	-	TGTGCCAGCAGCCTAGGGGGACAGGGTCCCAACGAGCAGTACTTC	CASSLGGQGPNEQYF
TRBD2	TRBJ2-5	TRBV28	16	-	TGTGCCAGCACCGCCCCGCGGGGGTCATCCCAAGAGACCCAGTACTTC	CASTAPRGSSQETQYF
-	TRBJ1-5	TRBV28	13	-	TGTGCCAGCAGCCTCGGCTATAATCAGCCCCAGCATTTT	CASSLGYNQPQHF
TRBD2	TRBJ2-1	TRBV7-6	17	-	TGTGCCAGCAGCCTAAGACTAGCGGGGGGGACTGACAATGAGCAGTTCTTC	CASSLRLAGGTDNEQFF
-	TRBJ2-1	TRBV29-1	11	-	TGCAGCGTTGAAGAGGGTAATGAGCAGTTCTTC	CSVEEGNEQFF